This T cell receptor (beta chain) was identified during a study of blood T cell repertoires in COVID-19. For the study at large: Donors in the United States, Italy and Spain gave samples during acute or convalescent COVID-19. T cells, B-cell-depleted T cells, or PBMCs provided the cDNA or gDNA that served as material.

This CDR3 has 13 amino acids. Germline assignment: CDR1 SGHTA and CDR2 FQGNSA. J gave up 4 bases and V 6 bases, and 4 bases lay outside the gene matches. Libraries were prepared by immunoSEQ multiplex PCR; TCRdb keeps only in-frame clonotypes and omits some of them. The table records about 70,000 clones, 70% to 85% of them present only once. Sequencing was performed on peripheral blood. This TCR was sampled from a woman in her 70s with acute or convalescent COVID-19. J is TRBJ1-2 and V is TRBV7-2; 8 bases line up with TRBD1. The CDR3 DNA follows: TGTGCCAGCAGGCCGACAGGGGCCTATGGCTACACCTTC. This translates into CASRPTGAYGYTF.